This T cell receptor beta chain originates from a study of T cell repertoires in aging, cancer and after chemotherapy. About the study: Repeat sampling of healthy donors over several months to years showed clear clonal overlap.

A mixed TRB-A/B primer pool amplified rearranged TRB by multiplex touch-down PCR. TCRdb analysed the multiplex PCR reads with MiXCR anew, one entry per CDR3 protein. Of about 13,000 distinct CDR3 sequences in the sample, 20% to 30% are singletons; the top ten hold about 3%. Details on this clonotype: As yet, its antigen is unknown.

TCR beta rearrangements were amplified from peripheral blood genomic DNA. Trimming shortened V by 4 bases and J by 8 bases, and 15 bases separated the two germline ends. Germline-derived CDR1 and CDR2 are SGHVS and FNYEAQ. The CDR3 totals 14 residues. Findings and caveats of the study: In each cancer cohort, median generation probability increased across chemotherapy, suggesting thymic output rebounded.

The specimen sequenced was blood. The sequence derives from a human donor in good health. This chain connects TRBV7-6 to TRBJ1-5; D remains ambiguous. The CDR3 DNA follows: TGTGCCAGCAGCTCCTCAGAGGCCGGGAAGCCCCAGCATTTT. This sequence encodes CASSSSEAGKPQHF.